Shown below are 18 T cell receptor beta chains from a single sample sequenced in a study of blood T cells in healthy people across ages. Then a second PCR, running about 6 to 12 cycles, was carried out with a sample-barcoded 5' primer and a J-beta primer mix. TCRdb processed the 5' RACE reads anew with MiXCR; each CDR3 protein has one entry. The repertoire has hundreds of thousands of distinct CDR3 sequences, around three fifths of them found once; the top ten carry 35% to 40%. Sequenced: blood. Receptor source: a man between 60 and 75 years old in good health.

Remarks on this clonotype: The junction departs from the called germline gene at one end, perhaps through a read error. The rearrangement links TRBV3-1 to TRBJ2-1; D is undetermined. The germline CDR1 and CDR2 sequences are LGHDT and YNNKEL (reference sequence). CDR3 length: 13 residues. CDR3 DNA: TGTGCCAGCAGTCAAGAATTTAAAGGACCCCGGTTCTTC. Its translation is CASSQEFKGPRFF.

The CDR3 DNA sequence: TGTGCCAGCAGCTTGTGGGGGACCAAAAACATTCAGTACTTC. It encodes CASSLWGTKNIQYF. V and J are TRBV5-5 and TRBJ2-4, with D perhaps TRBD1 or TRBD2 (5 bases each). CDR3 length: 14 amino acids. Trimming took off 1 base at V and 2 bases at J, with 7 bases between the two ends. Germline V gene data show CDR1 as SGHKS and CDR2 as YYEKEE (reference sequence). Combining the CDR3 with reference TRBV5-5 and TRBJ2-4 gives the whole variable domain DAGVTQSPTHLIKTRGQQVTLRCSPISGHKSVSWYQQVLGQGPQFIFQYYEKEERGRGNFPDRFSARQFPNYSSELNVNALLLGDSALYLCASSLWGTKNIQYFGAGTRLSVL.

The rearrangement joins TRBV10-3 to TRBJ1-1; D is unresolved. The CDR3 sequence is 13 residues long. The germline CDR1 and CDR2 sequences are ENHRY and SYGVKD. The V gene lost 7 bases and the J gene lost 2 bases, with 11 bases spanning the gap. CDR3 sequence (DNA): TGTGCCATCAAAGTGGCAGTAAACACTGAAGCTTTCTTT. It codes for CAIKVAVNTEAFF.

This chain connects TRBV20-1 to TRBJ2-3; 12 positions match TRBD2. Germline values: CDR1 DFQATT, CDR2 SNEGSKA (reference sequence). J was trimmed by 5 bases and V by 6 bases; bases with no gene match: 12. This CDR3 spans 16 amino acids. CDR3 in amino acids: CSAAQRTSGEQDTQYF. CDR3 bases: TGCAGTGCCGCGCAAAGGACTAGCGGGGAACAAGATACGCAGTATTTT.

This clonotype came up a few times. The chain uses TRBV6-5 and TRBJ2-7; 10 nucleotides agree with TRBD1. This CDR3 region has 14 residues. Germline V lookup: CDR1 MNHEY, CDR2 SVGAGI. Trimming at V came to 5 bases and at J to 3 bases, leaving 4 bases not matched to a gene. CDR3 nucleotide sequence: TGTGCCAGCAGTAAGGGACAGGGGTTCTACGAGCAGTACTTC. Translation: CASSKGQGFYEQYF.

This clonotype occurred a few times. The chain has TRBV3-1 and TRBJ2-7; D not resolved. TRBJ2-5 explains the end of the DNA better; the J call may be wrong. The germline CDR1 and CDR2 sequences are LGHDT and YNNKEL (reference sequence). The CDR3 length is 14 residues. The CDR3: CASSQGVISETQYF. DNA of the CDR3: TGTGCCAGCAGCCAAGGCGTCATTTCCGAGACCCAGTACTTC.

V and J are TRBV4-1 and TRBJ2-5; TRBD1 might be the D (5 bases). V lost 8 bases, J lost 1 base, and 11 bases lay in between. Germline V CDR1 and CDR2: MGHRA, YSYEKL. The CDR3 spans 13 residues. This CDR3 reads CASATAPQETQYF. CDR3 coding DNA: TGCGCCAGCGCGACAGCCCCCCAAGAGACCCAGTACTTC.

This clonotype was seen a few times. The chain joins TRBV2 to TRBJ2-3; D remains unclear. The CDR3 extends over 14 amino acids. Trimming stripped 5 bases from V and 1 base from J, with 10 bases between. Germline V CDR1 and CDR2: SNHLY, FYNNEI. The CDR3 DNA follows: TGTGCCAGCAGTAGAGACCGCCGCACAGATACGCAGTATTTT. Protein: CASSRDRRTDTQYF. Using reference TRBV2 and TRBJ2-3 for the parts outside the CDR3, the full variable domain is EPEVTQTPSHQVTQMGQEVILRCVPISNHLYFYWYRQILGQKVEFLVSFYNNEISEKSEIFDDQFSVERPDGSNFTLKIRSTKLEDSAMYFCASSRDRRTDTQYFGPGTRLTVL.

The CDR3 protein is CSARLQETQYF. As DNA, the CDR3 is TGCAGTGCCCGCCTCCAAGAGACCCAGTACTTC. The rearrangement links TRBV20-1 to TRBJ2-5; D not resolved. The CDR3 runs to 11 residues. V lost 6 bases and J 1 base, leaving 6 bases between the germline ends. CDR1 DFQATT and CDR2 SNEGSKA come from the germline V gene (reference sequence).

This chain links TRBV27 with TRBJ2-7; D not resolved. CDR1 and CDR2 from the germline V gene are MNHEY and SMNVEV (reference sequence). The length of the CDR3 is 11 residues. Trimming left V 8 bases short and J 2 bases short, with 7 bases between. The CDR3 spells CASASPYEQYF. In nucleotides, the CDR3 is TGTGCCAGCGCTTCCCCCTACGAGCAGTACTTC.

This chain links TRBV29-1 with TRBJ2-1; TRBD2 aligns across 8 bases. The CDR3 contains 14 residues. V trimming: 7 bases; J trimming: 7 bases; junction bases outside the gene matches: 12. Looked up from germline, CDR1 is SQVTM and CDR2 is ANQGSEA. The CDR3 DNA reads as TGCAGCGGCCTCTCTCGGGGGGGTGGTAATGAGCAGTTCTTC. Its translation is CSGLSRGGGNEQFF.

This clonotype was seen more than once but under ten times. This sequence joins TRBV15 and TRBJ2-7, with D perhaps matching TRBD1 (5 bases). Matching the DNA end better, TRBJ2-5 makes the J call doubtful. There are 16 residues in the CDR3. Germline V gives CDR1 LNHNV, CDR2 YYDKDF (reference sequence). CDR3 bases: TGTGCCACCAGCCTAGGTGACAGCCTGATTAAAGAGACCCAGTACTTC. As protein: CATSLGDSLIKETQYF.

The rearrangement links TRBV5-1 to TRBJ2-4, with D possibly called TRBD1 or TRBD2 (6 bases each). CDR3 length: 16 residues. Germline CDR1 reads SGHRS; CDR2 reads YFSETQ. Trimming left V 4 bases short and J 3 bases short, with 17 bases between. CDR3 nucleotide sequence: TGCGCCAGCAGCCAGAGCCCGGGGGCGGTCAAAAACATTCAGTACTTC. Its protein is CASSQSPGAVKNIQYF. The full variable domain, rest sourced from reference TRBV5-1 and TRBJ2-4, is KAGVTQTPRYLIKTRGQQVTLSCSPISGHRSVSWYQQTPGQGLQFLFEYFSETQRNKGNFPGRFSGRQFSNSRSEMNVSTLELGDSALYLCASSQSPGAVKNIQYFGAGTRLSVL.

The chain joins TRBV5-1 to TRBJ1-5; D not certain. Germline V gene data show CDR1 as SGHRS and CDR2 as YFSETQ. This CDR3 contains 15 residues. V was clipped by 4 bases and J by 5 bases, with 16 bases between them. The CDR3 is CASSPSPVPDQPQHF. DNA for the CDR3: TGCGCCAGCAGCCCCTCCCCTGTCCCTGATCAGCCCCAGCATTTT.

This chain links TRBV27 with TRBJ1-6, with a possible D match to TRBD1 (6 bases). The V gene lost 8 bases and the J gene lost 5 bases, with 16 bases spanning the gap. Germline CDR1 reads MNHEY; CDR2 reads SMNVEV (reference sequence). This CDR3 has 15 amino acids. The CDR3 nucleotides read TGTGCCAGCCGCCCAGGACAGTTGAATAATTCACCCCTCCACTTT. Residues: CASRPGQLNNSPLHF.

The chain links TRBV5-1 to TRBJ2-4, with 9 bases identical to TRBD1. The end of the DNA aligns better with TRBJ2-7, so the J call may be wrong. Germline CDR1 SGHRS, CDR2 YFSETQ. This CDR3 is built from 13 residues. In DNA, the CDR3 is TGCGCCAGCAGCCAAGACAGGGGGTGCGAGCAGTACTTC. This sequence encodes CASSQDRGCEQYF.

V gene TRBV12-5 combines with J gene TRBJ2-4; TRBD2 matches 12 bases. The ends lost 3 bases at V and 3 bases at J; junction bases unmatched: 3. CDR3 length equals 16 residues. Germline V lookup: CDR1 LGHNT, CDR2 FRNRAP. In nucleotides, the CDR3 is TGTGCTAGTGGTTTCCTAGCGGGGGGGAACAAAAACATTCAGTACTTC. Protein product: CASGFLAGGNKNIQYF.

The chain uses TRBV20-1 and TRBJ2-1; D is possibly TRBD1 (6 bases). This CDR3 contains 12 residues. Germline CDR1 and CDR2: DFQATT and SNEGSKA (reference sequence). V gave up 3 bases and J gave up 8 bases, with 11 bases separating them. The DNA of the CDR3 is TGCAGTGCTAGGTGGGACATCGATGAGCAGTTCTTC. Its translation: CSARWDIDEQFF.